This T cell receptor beta chain came from a study of blood T cell repertoires in COVID-19. Study in general: Collection of acute and convalescent COVID-19 samples took place in the United States, Italy and Spain. Sources were T cells, B-cell-depleted T cells, or PBMCs; the material itself was cDNA or gDNA.

Participant age was about 18 to 89 years, and participants resided in around 24 US areas. Assay used: immunoSEQ multiplex PCR; TCRdb lists only in-frame clones, some missing. Of 250,000 to 400,000 clones listed, more than 70% are singletons. The CDR3 sequence is 16 residues long. The V and J ends lost 4 bases and 0 bases respectively, with 10 bases between them. Germline loops: CDR1 SNHLY, CDR2 FYNNEI. The material sequenced was PBMCs or T cells enriched from blood (not recorded which). The source of this sequence is a woman in her 30s who had recovered from COVID-19. The chain combines TRBV2 with TRBJ2-6, with unresolved D. CDR3 loop: CASSGPGSSGANVLTF. The CDR3 coding sequence is TGTGCCAGCAGTGGGCCAGGAAGCTCTGGGGCCAACGTCCTGACTTTC.